This is a list of T cell receptor beta chains from one sample in a study of blood T cells in healthy people across ages. TCRdb passed the 5' RACE reads through MiXCR, listing each CDR3 protein once. Of just over 1 million distinct CDR3 sequences in the sample, less than 50% were seen once. Source material: blood. These receptors originate from a woman between 55 and 75 years old in good health. Each CDR3 is given with its conserved first and last residue. A D gene is named only where the DNA matches it firmly. Clone size is shown for a subset of rows, as once, few, many or a class of expanded clone.

V	J	size	D	DNA	CDR3
TRBV7-9	TRBJ2-4	NA	NA	TGTGCCAGCAGCCCAGGGGGGGAGGACATTCAGTACTTC	CASSPGGEDIQYF
TRBV6-5	TRBJ2-7	NA	NA	TGTGCCAGCAGATCGACATACTACGAGCAGTACTTC	CASRSTYYEQYF
TRBV6-4	TRBJ2-4	NA	NA	TGTGCCAGCAGTGACACAGCTCAAGGCAAAAACATTCAGTACTTC	CASSDTAQGKNIQYF
TRBV7-2	TRBJ2-7	few	TRBD2	TGTGCCAGCAGCTTAGGGCTCGGGGGGAATGAGCAGTACTTC	CASSLGLGGNEQYF
TRBV5-1	TRBJ2-3	NA	NA	TGCGCCAGCAGTGGAGCGAACACAGATACGCAGTATTTT	CASSGANTDTQYF
TRBV3-1	TRBJ1-2	NA	NA	TGTGCCAGCAGCCAAGGAACCCAAATCTATGGCTACACCTTC	CASSQGTQIYGYTF
TRBV29-1	TRBJ2-5	NA	TRBD2	TGCAGCGTTGGGTTGACTAGCGGGAGGAGCCCTATGCAGACCCAGTACTTC	CSVGLTSGRSPMQTQYF
TRBV20-1	TRBJ1-6	many	NA	TGCAGTGCGAATCCAGGGAGCTCCTATAATTCACCCCTCCACTTT	CSANPGSSYNSPLHF
TRBV20-1	TRBJ2-3	NA	TRBD2	TGCAGTGCTCTTGGACTAGCGGGACCAGATACGCAGTATTTT	CSALGLAGPDTQYF
TRBV5-1	TRBJ2-1	NA	NA	TGCGCCAGCAGCTTGAGCGACGTACCCTACAATGAGCAGTTCTTC	CASSLSDVPYNEQFF
TRBV2	TRBJ1-6	NA	NA	TGTGCCAGCAGTGAAGGGGGGCTATGGAATTCACCCCTCCACTTT	CASSEGGLWNSPLHF
TRBV14	TRBJ1-2	NA	NA	TGTGCCAGCAGCCAAGTAGGGGCTGGAGGCTACACCTTC	CASSQVGAGGYTF
TRBV14	TRBJ2-6	NA	NA	TGTGCCAGCAGCCCGTTAGCGAGGGGTTTTGGGGCCAACGTCCTGACTTTC	CASSPLARGFGANVLTF
TRBV28	TRBJ2-4	NA	NA	TGTGCCAGCAGTTCCATTGTTAGGGCGGATGGTGGCATTCAGTACTTC	CASSSIVRADGGIQYF
TRBV2	TRBJ2-4	NA	NA	TGTGCCAGCAGCGCCCGGGGCAGTATAGCCAAAAACATTCAGTACTTC	CASSARGSIAKNIQYF
TRBV5-5	TRBJ2-1	few	NA	TGTGCCAGCAGCTTGGAGCCTAGGGGTTTCTCCTACAATGAGCAGTTCTTC	CASSLEPRGFSYNEQFF
TRBV9	TRBJ2-7	few	NA	TGTGCCAGCAGCGGATCTGAGCCACCTTCCTACGAGCAGTACTTC	CASSGSEPPSYEQYF
TRBV20-1	TRBJ1-2	NA	NA	TGCAGTGCTAGAGACCAGGCACAGGGAAAATATGGCTACACCTTC	CSARDQAQGKYGYTF
TRBV4-1	TRBJ2-3	NA	NA	TGCGCCAGCAGCCAAGAGACGAACACAGATACGCAGTATTTT	CASSQETNTDTQYF
TRBV20-1	TRBJ2-7	NA	TRBD2	TGCAGTGCTAGGACTAGCGGGCACTACGAGCAGTACTTC	CSARTSGHYEQYF
TRBV24-1	TRBJ1-2	few	TRBD1	TGTGCCACCGGGGACAGGGTCTATGGCTACACCTTC	CATGDRVYGYTF
TRBV29-1	TRBJ2-7	NA	TRBD2	TGCAGCGTTGATACTGGACTAGGCCCCACTGAGCAGTACTTC	CSVDTGLGPTEQYF
TRBV10-1	TRBJ2-3	NA	TRBD2	TGCGCCAGCAGTGAGACCCTAGCGGGATACACAGATACGCAGTATTTT	CASSETLAGYTDTQYF
TRBV11-3	TRBJ2-3	NA	NA	TGTGCCAGCAGCTTAGACGGGAGCAGGAGCACAGATACGCAGTATTTT	CASSLDGSRSTDTQYF
TRBV9	TRBJ2-5	NA	TRBD1	TGTGCCAGCGAAAGGACAGGGCAAGAGACCCAGTACTTC	CASERTGQETQYF
TRBV20-1	TRBJ2-1	NA	TRBD2	TGCAGTGCTAGGTGGGCTAGCGGGGGCAATGAGCAGTTCTTC	CSARWASGGNEQFF
TRBV19	TRBJ2-7	NA	NA	TGTGCCAATATTCGCCCTGAGGGAACCTACTCCTACGAGCAGTACTTC	CANIRPEGTYSYEQYF
TRBV7-2	TRBJ1-6	few	NA	TGTGCCAGCAGCTCGTTTCAGGTTACCAGCTCCTATAATTCACCCCTCCACTTT	CASSSFQVTSSYNSPLHF
TRBV14	TRBJ2-1	NA	NA	TGTGCCAGCAGCCAAGCCTGGACGGCTGGTGTCAATGAGCAGTTCTTC	CASSQAWTAGVNEQFF
TRBV3-1	TRBJ2-2	NA	NA	TGTGCCAGTGGTGCAACCGGGGAGCTGTTTTTT	CASGATGELFF
TRBV10-3	TRBJ2-3	NA	NA	TGTGCCATCGCCGGAGGGGTTCGCACAGATACGCAGTATTTT	CAIAGGVRTDTQYF
TRBV11-2	TRBJ2-1	many	TRBD2	TGTGCCAGCAGCCTAGCGGGAGCGACCAATGAGCAGTTCTTC	CASSLAGATNEQFF
TRBV2	TRBJ2-1	few	TRBD2	TGTGCCAGCAGGGGGACTAGCGGGCATTACAATGAGCAGTTCTTC	CASRGTSGHYNEQFF
TRBV6-6	TRBJ2-7	few	NA	TGTGCCAGCGGACTAAACCTCTACGAGCAGTACTTC	CASGLNLYEQYF
TRBV4-1	TRBJ2-7	few	TRBD1	TGCGCCAGCAGCCAAGGAAGTAGGACAGGGTCCCACGAGCAGTACTTC	CASSQGSRTGSHEQYF
TRBV19	TRBJ2-3	NA	NA	TGTGCCACGAGCCCTAGGGAGGCGGATACGCAGTATTTT	CATSPREADTQYF
TRBV5-6	TRBJ2-6	NA	NA	TGTGCCAGCAGCTTCCGGGGGAATATAATATCTGGGGCCAACGTCCTGACTTTC	CASSFRGNIISGANVLTF
TRBV7-9	TRBJ2-6	few	NA	TGTGCCAGCAGCTTACCCGCTGCTGTGGCCAACGTCCTGACTTTC	CASSLPAAVANVLTF
TRBV6-1	TRBJ2-4	once	TRBD1	TGTGCCACCGGGACAGCCCTAACGAACATTCAGTACTTC	CATGTALTNIQYF
TRBV5-5	TRBJ2-7	NA	TRBD1	TGTGCCAGCAGCTTGGGGACAGGGGGCTTCTACGAGCAGTACTTC	CASSLGTGGFYEQYF
TRBV24-1	TRBJ2-1	NA	TRBD2	TGTGCCACCAGTGATCCGCTAAGAGGAGCGGGAACCACCTACAATGAGCAGTTCTTC	CATSDPLRGAGTTYNEQFF
TRBV9	TRBJ2-3	few	NA	TGTGCCAGCAGCGTAGCGGGTGGGGCAGAAACAGATACGCAGTATTTT	CASSVAGGAETDTQYF
TRBV6-2/TRBV6-3	TRBJ1-1	NA	TRBD1	TGTGCCAGCAGTAACAGGGGATCTGAGGCTTTCTTT	CASSNRGSEAFF
TRBV2	TRBJ2-3	NA	NA	TGTGCCAGCAGGGCGGACACAGATACGCAGTATTTT	CASRADTDTQYF
TRBV5-1	TRBJ2-6	once	TRBD2	TGCGCCAGCAGCTTGTATGGCGGGAGTGGTGGGGCCAACGTCCTGACTTTC	CASSLYGGSGGANVLTF
TRBV7-2	TRBJ2-3	few	NA	TGTGCCAGCAGCACGTGGGATACGCAGTATTTT	CASSTWDTQYF
TRBV7-8	TRBJ2-7	NA	NA	TGTGCCAGCAGCTTAGTCTTAAGCCCCCCCTACGAGCAGTACTTC	CASSLVLSPPYEQYF
TRBV20-1	TRBJ1-5	NA	NA	TGCAGTGCTAACACGTTTAATCAGCCCCAGCATTTT	CSANTFNQPQHF
TRBV4-1	TRBJ1-2	NA	TRBD1	TGCGCCAGCAGCGACCCGGGACAGGGAAACTATGGCTACACCTTC	CASSDPGQGNYGYTF
TRBV10-1	TRBJ2-7	NA	NA	TGCGCCAGCAGTGAGGGGGATCCCGAGCAGTACTTC	CASSEGDPEQYF